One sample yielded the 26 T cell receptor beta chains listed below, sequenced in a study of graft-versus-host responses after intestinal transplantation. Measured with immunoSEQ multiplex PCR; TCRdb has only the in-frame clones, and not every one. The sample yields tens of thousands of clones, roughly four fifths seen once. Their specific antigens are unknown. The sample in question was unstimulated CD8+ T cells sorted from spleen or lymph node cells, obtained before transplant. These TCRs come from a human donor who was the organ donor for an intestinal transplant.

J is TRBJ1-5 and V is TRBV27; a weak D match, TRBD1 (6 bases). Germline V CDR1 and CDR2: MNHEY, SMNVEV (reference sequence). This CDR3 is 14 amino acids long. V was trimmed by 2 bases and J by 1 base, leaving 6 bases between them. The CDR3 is CASSLQGSNQPQHF. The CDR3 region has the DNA TGTGCCAGCAGTTTACAGGGGAGCAATCAGCCCCAGCATTTT.

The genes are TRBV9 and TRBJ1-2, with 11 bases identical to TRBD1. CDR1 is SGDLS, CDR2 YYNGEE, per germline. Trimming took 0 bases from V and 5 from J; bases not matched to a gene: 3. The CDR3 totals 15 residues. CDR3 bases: TGTGCCAGCAGCGTAGGGGACAGGGGGAGGTATGGCTACACCTTC. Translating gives CASSVGDRGRYGYTF.

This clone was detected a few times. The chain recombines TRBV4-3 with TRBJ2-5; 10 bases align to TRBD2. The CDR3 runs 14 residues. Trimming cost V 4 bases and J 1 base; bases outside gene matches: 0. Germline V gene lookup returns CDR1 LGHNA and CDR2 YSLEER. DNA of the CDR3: TGCGCCAGCAGCCTAGCGGGGGGCCAAGAGACCCAGTACTTC. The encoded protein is CASSLAGGQETQYF.

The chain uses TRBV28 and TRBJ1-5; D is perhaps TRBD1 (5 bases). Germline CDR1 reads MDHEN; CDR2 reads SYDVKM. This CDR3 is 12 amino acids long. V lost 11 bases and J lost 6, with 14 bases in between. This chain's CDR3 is CAGGGSGQPQHF. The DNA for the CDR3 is TGTGCCGGCGGGGGATCGGGTCAGCCCCAGCATTTT.

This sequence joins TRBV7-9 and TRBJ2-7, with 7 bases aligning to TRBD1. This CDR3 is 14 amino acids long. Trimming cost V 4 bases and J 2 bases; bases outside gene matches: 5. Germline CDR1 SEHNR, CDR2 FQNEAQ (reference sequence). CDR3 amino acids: CASSYQGGPYEQYF. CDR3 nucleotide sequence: TGTGCCAGCAGCTACCAAGGGGGCCCCTACGAGCAGTACTTC.

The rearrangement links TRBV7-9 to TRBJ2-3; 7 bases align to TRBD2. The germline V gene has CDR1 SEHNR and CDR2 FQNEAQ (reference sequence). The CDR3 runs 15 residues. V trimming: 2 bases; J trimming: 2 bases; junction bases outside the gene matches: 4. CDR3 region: CASSLRGDYTDTQYF. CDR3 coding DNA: TGTGCCAGCAGCTTACGCGGGGACTACACAGATACGCAGTATTTT.

For the CDR3, the DNA is TGCGCCAGCAGAGGCCTTCAGACCGGGGAGCTGTTTTTT. Translated: CASRGLQTGELFF. The rearrangement links TRBV10-1 to TRBJ2-2; D is uncertain. The CDR3 runs to 13 residues. CDR1 and CDR2 from the germline V gene are WNHNN and SYGVQD (reference sequence). V gave up 6 bases and J gave up 5 bases, with 10 bases separating them.

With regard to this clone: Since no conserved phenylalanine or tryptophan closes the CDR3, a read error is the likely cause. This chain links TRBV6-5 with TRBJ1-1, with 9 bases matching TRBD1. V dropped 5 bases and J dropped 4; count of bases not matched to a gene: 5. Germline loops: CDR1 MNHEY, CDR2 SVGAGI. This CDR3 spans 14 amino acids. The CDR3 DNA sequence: TGTGCCAGCAGTCCGGGACAGGGAGCCACTGAAGCTTTCCTT. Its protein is CASSPGQGATEAFL.

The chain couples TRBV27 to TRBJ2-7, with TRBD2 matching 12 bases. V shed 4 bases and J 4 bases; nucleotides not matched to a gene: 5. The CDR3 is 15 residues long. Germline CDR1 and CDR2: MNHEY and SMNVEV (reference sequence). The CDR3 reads CASSWTSGMTYEQYF. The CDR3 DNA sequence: TGTGCCAGCAGTTGGACTAGCGGGATGACTTACGAGCAGTACTTC.

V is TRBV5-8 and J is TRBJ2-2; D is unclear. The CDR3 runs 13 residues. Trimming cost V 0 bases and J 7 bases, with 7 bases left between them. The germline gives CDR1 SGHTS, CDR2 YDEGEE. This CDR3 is CASSLAVSGELFF. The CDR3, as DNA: TGTGCCAGCAGCTTGGCCGTCAGCGGGGAGCTGTTTTTT.

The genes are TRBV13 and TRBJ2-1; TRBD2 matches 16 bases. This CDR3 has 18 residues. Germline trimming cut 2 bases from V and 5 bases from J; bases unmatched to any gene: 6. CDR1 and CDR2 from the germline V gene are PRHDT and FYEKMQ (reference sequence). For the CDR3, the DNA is TGTGCCAGCAGCTTACCGGGACTAGCGGGGGGGACACACAATGAGCAGTTCTTC. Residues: CASSLPGLAGGTHNEQFF.

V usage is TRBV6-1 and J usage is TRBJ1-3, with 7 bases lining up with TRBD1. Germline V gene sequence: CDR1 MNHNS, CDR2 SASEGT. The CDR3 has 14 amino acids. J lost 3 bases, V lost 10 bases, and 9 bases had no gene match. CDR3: CAIHDRDDGNTIYF. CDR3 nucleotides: TGTGCCATCCACGACAGGGATGATGGAAACACCATATATTTT.

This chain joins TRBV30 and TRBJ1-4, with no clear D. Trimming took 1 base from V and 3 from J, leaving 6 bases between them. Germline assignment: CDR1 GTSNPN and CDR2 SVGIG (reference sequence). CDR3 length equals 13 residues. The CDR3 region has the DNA TGTGCCTGGAGTGGTGAATCTAATGAAAAACTGTTTTTT. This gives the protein CAWSGESNEKLFF.

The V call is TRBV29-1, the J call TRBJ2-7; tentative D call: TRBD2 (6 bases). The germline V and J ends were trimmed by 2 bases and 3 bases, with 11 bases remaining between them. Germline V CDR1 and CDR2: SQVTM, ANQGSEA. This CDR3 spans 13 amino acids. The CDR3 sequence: CSVEYSGSYEQYF. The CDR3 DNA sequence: TGCAGCGTTGAATATTCCGGGAGCTACGAGCAGTACTTC.

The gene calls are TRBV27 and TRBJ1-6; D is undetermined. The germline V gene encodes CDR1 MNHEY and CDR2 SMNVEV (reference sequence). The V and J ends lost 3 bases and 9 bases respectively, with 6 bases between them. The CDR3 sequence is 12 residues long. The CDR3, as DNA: TGTGCCAGCAGTTTTGTAGGTTCACCCCTCCACTTT. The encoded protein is CASSFVGSPLHF.

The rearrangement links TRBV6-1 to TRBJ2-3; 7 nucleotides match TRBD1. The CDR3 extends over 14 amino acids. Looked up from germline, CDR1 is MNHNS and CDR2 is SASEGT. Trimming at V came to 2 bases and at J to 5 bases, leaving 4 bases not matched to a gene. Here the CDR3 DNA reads TGTGCCAGCAGTGAATCCAGGGGGAGAGATACGCAGTATTTT. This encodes CASSESRGRDTQYF.

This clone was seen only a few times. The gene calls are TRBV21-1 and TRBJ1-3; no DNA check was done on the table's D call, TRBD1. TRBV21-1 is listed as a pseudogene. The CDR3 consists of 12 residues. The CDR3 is CASSKEGVPVYF. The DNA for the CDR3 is TGTGCCAGCAGCAAAGAGGGGGTACCCGTATATTTT.

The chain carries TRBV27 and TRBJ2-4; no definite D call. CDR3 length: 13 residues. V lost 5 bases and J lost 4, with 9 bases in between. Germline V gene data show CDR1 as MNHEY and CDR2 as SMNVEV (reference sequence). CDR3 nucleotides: TGTGCCAGCAGTGCCGGACCTAAAAACATTCAGTACTTC. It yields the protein CASSAGPKNIQYF.

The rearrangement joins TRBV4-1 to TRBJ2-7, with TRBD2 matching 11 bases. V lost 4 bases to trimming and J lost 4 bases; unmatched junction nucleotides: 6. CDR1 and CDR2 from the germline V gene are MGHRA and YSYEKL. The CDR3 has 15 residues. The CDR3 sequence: CASSPGLAGGYEQYF. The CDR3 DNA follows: TGCGCCAGCAGCCCTGGGCTAGCGGGAGGATACGAGCAGTACTTC.

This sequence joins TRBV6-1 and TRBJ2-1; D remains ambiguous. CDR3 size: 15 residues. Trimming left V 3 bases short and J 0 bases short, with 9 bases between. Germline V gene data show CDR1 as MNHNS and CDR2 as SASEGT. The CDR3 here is CASSEVSYSYNEQFF. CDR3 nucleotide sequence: TGTGCCAGCAGTGAGGTCTCCTACTCCTACAATGAGCAGTTCTTC.

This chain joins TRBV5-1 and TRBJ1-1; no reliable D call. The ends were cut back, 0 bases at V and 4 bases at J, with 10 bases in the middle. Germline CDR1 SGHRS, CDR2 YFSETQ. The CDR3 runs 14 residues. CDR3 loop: CASSLDLLGTEAFF. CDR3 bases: TGCGCCAGCAGCTTGGATTTGTTGGGCACTGAAGCTTTCTTT.

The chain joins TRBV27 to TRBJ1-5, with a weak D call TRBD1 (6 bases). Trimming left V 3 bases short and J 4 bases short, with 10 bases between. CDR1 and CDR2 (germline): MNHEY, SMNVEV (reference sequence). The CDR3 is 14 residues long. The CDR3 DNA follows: TGTGCCAGCAGTTTTGCAGGGGATAATCAGCCCCAGCATTTT. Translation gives CASSFAGDNQPQHF.

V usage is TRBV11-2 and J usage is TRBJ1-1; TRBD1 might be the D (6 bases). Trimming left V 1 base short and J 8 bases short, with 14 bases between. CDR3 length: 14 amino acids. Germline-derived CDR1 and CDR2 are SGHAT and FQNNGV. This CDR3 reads CASSLAQGRWEAFF. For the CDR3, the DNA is TGTGCCAGCAGCTTAGCCCAGGGGAGGTGGGAAGCTTTCTTT.

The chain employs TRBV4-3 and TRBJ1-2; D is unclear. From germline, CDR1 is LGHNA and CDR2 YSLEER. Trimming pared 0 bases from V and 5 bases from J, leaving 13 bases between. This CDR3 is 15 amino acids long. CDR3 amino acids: CASSQDKGHWYGYTF. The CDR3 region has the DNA TGCGCCAGCAGCCAAGATAAAGGCCACTGGTATGGCTACACCTTC.

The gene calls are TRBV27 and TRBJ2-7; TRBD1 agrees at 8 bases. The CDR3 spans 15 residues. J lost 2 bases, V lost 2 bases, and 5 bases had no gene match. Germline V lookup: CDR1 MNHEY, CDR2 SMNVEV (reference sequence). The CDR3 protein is CASSLGQGQPYEQYF. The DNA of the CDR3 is TGTGCCAGCAGTTTAGGACAGGGACAGCCCTACGAGCAGTACTTC.

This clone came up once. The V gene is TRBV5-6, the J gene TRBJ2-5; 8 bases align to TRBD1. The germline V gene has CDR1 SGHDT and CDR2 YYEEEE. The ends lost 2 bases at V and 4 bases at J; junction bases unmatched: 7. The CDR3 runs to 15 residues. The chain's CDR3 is CASSLPQGAGETQYF. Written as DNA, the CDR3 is TGTGCCAGCAGCTTACCCCAGGGGGCGGGAGAGACCCAGTACTTC.